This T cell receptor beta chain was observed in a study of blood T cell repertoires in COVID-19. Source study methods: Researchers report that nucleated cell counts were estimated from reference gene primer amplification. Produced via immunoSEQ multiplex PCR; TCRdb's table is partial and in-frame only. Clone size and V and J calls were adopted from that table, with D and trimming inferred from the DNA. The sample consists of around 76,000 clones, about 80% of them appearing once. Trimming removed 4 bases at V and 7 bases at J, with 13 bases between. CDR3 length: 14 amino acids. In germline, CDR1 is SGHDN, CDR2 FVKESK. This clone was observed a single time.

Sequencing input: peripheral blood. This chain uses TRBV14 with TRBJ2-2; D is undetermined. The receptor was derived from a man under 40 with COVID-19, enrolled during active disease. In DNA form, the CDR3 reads TGTGCCAGCAGCCCAGAACTCTTTATCGGGGAGCTGTTTTTT. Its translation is CASSPELFIGELFF.